The 16 T cell receptor beta chains given below trace back to one sample, sequenced in a study of beta chain features in type 1 diabetes. Investigators reverse transcribed all isolated RNA, so they sequenced expressed TCRB transcripts. The data were produced by immunoSEQ multiplex PCR, yet TCRdb's version contains in-frame clones alone and is incomplete. The sample carries about 640,000 clones, around 12% recorded once. General study points: The study found moderately but significantly shorter TCRB CDR3s in all four CD4+ subsets of Type 1 diabetes patients.

Their specific antigens are unknown. The sequencing sample was made of naive CD4+ T cells from blood. The receptors shown here come from a man younger than 45 with type 1 diabetes.

V usage is TRBV6-6 and J usage is TRBJ2-3; 8 bases fit TRBD2. Germline CDR1 reads MNHNY; CDR2 reads SVGAGI (reference sequence). V lost 6 bases and J lost 0; bases outside the gene matches: 8. The CDR3 consists of 16 residues. CDR3 sequence: CASSAPSGGSTDTQYF. CDR3 coding DNA: TGTGCCAGCAGCGCTCCCAGCGGGGGCAGCACAGATACGCAGTATTTT.

This chain connects TRBV6-6 to TRBJ2-3; TRBD1 is a possible D gene (6 bases). Trimming stripped 8 bases from V and 3 bases from J, with 21 bases between. This CDR3 contains 16 residues. CDR1 and CDR2 (germline): MNHNY, SVGAGI (reference sequence). CDR3: CASLNNPGHLTDTQYF. The CDR3 DNA is TGTGCCAGCTTAAACAACCCGGGACACCTTACAGATACGCAGTATTTT.

This clone turned up a few times. The rearrangement uses TRBV2 and TRBJ1-2; D perhaps matches TRBD1 (6 bases). This CDR3 contains 13 residues. CDR1 and CDR2 (germline): SNHLY, FYNNEI. Trimming left V 7 bases short and J 3 bases short, with 12 bases between. The CDR3, as DNA: TGTGCCAGCAATGGACAGAAAGACTATGGCTACACCTTC. The encoded protein is CASNGQKDYGYTF.

This chain uses TRBV4-1 with TRBJ2-1, with 8 bases lining up with TRBD2. The CDR3 totals 16 residues. Germline V gives CDR1 MGHRA, CDR2 YSYEKL. Losses at the gene ends were 3 bases for V and 6 bases for J; bases not matched to a gene: 10. The CDR3 spells CASSHGLGLAANEQFF. CDR3 sequence (DNA): TGCGCCAGCAGCCATGGCTTAGGACTAGCAGCCAATGAGCAGTTCTTC.

To note about this clone: Other DNA sequences in the sample encode the same CDR3. The chain has TRBV6-5 and TRBJ2-5, with D perhaps TRBD2 (5 bases). The CDR3 sequence is 15 residues long. Trimming stripped 0 bases from V and 0 bases from J, with 8 bases between. The germline CDR1 and CDR2 sequences are MNHEY and SVGAGI. The CDR3 DNA sequence: TGTGCCAGCAGTTACTCGGCCGGGGACCAAGAGACCCAGTACTTC. Its translation is CASSYSAGDQETQYF.

V and J are TRBV4-3 and TRBJ1-2; D is possibly TRBD1 (5 bases). This CDR3 has 17 residues. The V gene lost 0 bases and the J gene lost 0 bases, with 14 bases spanning the gap. Germline-derived CDR1 and CDR2 are LGHNA and YSLEER. DNA for the CDR3: TGCGCCAGCAGCCAAGATGCCGCGGGGCCTTCTAACTATGGCTACACCTTC. Translating gives CASSQDAAGPSNYGYTF.

The chain recombines TRBV9 with TRBJ2-1, with a weak D call TRBD1 (6 bases). The CDR3 extends over 12 amino acids. Trimming left V 5 bases short and J 8 bases short, with 11 bases between. Germline lookup yields CDR1 SGDLS and CDR2 YYNGEE. Written as DNA, the CDR3 is TGTGCCAGCAGTCGACAGGTAGATGAGCAGTTCTTC. Protein product: CASSRQVDEQFF.

This clone turned up a few times. The chain joins TRBV23-1 to TRBJ1-6; no clear D. TRBV23-1 falls under the ORF class, with uncertain function. Trimming took 4 bases from V and 1 from J, leaving 14 bases between them. The length of the CDR3 is 17 residues. The CDR3 protein is CASSRAGEESYNSPLHF. As DNA, the CDR3 is TGCGCCAGCAGTCGTGCGGGAGAGGAATCCTATAATTCACCCCTCCACTTT.

Of note for this clone: This sample also contains other DNA sequences that code for the same CDR3. The chain joins TRBV9 to TRBJ2-3, with D possibly matching TRBD1 (6 bases). The CDR3 contains 16 residues. Germline assignment: CDR1 SGDLS and CDR2 YYNGEE. Trimming removed 2 bases at V and 0 bases at J, with 13 bases between. CDR3 sequence (DNA): TGTGCCAGCAGCGTGGGACCGGGACAAAGCACAGATACGCAGTATTTT. Protein sequence: CASSVGPGQSTDTQYF.

The rearrangement links TRBV9 to TRBJ2-7, with D tentatively TRBD2 (5 bases). The CDR3 length is 16 residues. V was trimmed by 0 bases and J by 2 bases, leaving 15 bases between them. Germline V gives CDR1 SGDLS, CDR2 YYNGEE. CDR3 bases: TGTGCCAGCAGCGTAGATCCTAATAGCGTTACCTACGAGCAGTACTTC. Translation: CASSVDPNSVTYEQYF.

This clone was observed a few times. The chain is built from TRBV29-1 and TRBJ2-2; no clear D gene. Germline V CDR1 and CDR2: SQVTM, ANQGSEA. V was shortened by 0 bases and J by 3 bases, with 8 bases between the two germline ends. There are 14 residues in the CDR3. The CDR3 loop reads CSVEEGSYTGELFF. Written as DNA, the CDR3 is TGCAGCGTTGAAGAGGGAAGCTACACCGGGGAGCTGTTTTTT.

About this clone: Different DNA sequences within this sample yield the same CDR3. V and J are TRBV29-1 and TRBJ1-1, with a weak D call TRBD1 (6 bases). Germline V gene lookup returns CDR1 SQVTM and CDR2 ANQGSEA. The CDR3 has 12 amino acids. The V end was cut by 4 bases, the J end by 4 bases, with 10 bases between. CDR3 DNA: TGCAGCGTTGGAGGGGGTGGCACTGAAGCTTTCTTT. Its protein is CSVGGGGTEAFF. Full variable domain (rest looked up from reference TRBV29-1 and TRBJ1-1): SAVISQKPSRDICQRGTSLTIQCQVDSQVTMMFWYRQQPGQSLTLIATANQGSEATYESGFVIDKFPISRPNLTFSTLTVSNMSPEDSSIYLCSVGGGGTEAFFGQGTRLTVV.

This clone appeared a few times. The chain couples TRBV2 to TRBJ2-1; D gene unclear. Germline V gene sequence: CDR1 SNHLY, CDR2 FYNNEI. V shed 4 bases and J shed 4 bases, with 11 bases lying between them. The CDR3 has 14 residues. This CDR3 is CASSVLKEYNEQFF. The CDR3 coding sequence is TGTGCCAGCAGTGTCCTTAAGGAATACAATGAGCAGTTCTTC.

In this sample, this clone turned up a few times. The rearrangement joins TRBV7-9 to TRBJ2-3, with D possibly TRBD1 on 7 matching bases. The germline V gene encodes CDR1 SEHNR and CDR2 FQNEAQ (reference sequence). Trimming took off 2 bases at V and 0 bases at J, with 12 bases between the two ends. This CDR3 has 16 residues. CDR3 nucleotide sequence: TGTGCCAGCAGCTTACCTCAGGGGGGAAGCACAGATACGCAGTATTTT. Residues: CASSLPQGGSTDTQYF.

There are a few counts of this clone. This chain joins TRBV4-2 and TRBJ2-2; TRBD1 is a possible D gene (6 bases). Germline CDR1 and CDR2: LGHNA and YNFKEQ. Trimming cost V 4 bases and J 7 bases, with 10 bases left between them. The CDR3 is made up of 13 amino acids. CDR3 amino acids: CASSPGDHGELFF. In nucleotides, the CDR3 is TGTGCCAGCAGCCCAGGGGATCACGGGGAGCTGTTTTTT.

This clone turned up a few times. J is TRBJ1-4 and V is TRBV5-6, with D hard to call. Looked up from germline, CDR1 is SGHDT and CDR2 is YYEEEE. V gave up 0 bases and J gave up 7 bases, with 13 bases separating them. The length of the CDR3 is 15 residues. The CDR3 spells CASSLGVTAGEKLFF. In nucleotides, the CDR3 is TGTGCCAGCAGCTTGGGCGTCACGGCTGGTGAAAAACTGTTTTTT.